This T cell receptor (beta chain) was observed in a study of sequential checkpoint blockade in melanoma. Study at large: Patients were randomized 1:1 to nivolumab-then-ipilimumab or ipilimumab-then-nivolumab first-line. Maintenance nivolumab came after either treatment sequence.

Produced via immunoSEQ multiplex PCR; TCRdb's table is partial and in-frame only. This table holds 25,000 to 30,000 clones, approximately 83% found once. The V end was cut by 3 bases, the J end by 3 bases, with 11 bases between. This CDR3 has 13 amino acids. The germline V gene has CDR1 GTSNPN and CDR2 SVGIG (reference sequence). Indicated treatment: randomized to nivolumab then ipilimumab (arm A) or the reverse (arm B). None of the patients previously received DNA-damaging chemotherapy. From thawed PBMCs, live CD3+CD8+ cells negative for CD19 and CD56 were sorted. The clonotype originates from a human donor with melanoma. The genes are TRBV30 and TRBJ2-5, with D unclear. The source was CD8+ T cells sorted from blood (inferred from file names), collected from a patient given nivolumab and ipilimumab in sequence. The CDR3 DNA sequence: TGTGCCTGGAGCACAGAGAACGAAGAGACCCAGTACTTC. Translating it yields CAWSTENEETQYF.